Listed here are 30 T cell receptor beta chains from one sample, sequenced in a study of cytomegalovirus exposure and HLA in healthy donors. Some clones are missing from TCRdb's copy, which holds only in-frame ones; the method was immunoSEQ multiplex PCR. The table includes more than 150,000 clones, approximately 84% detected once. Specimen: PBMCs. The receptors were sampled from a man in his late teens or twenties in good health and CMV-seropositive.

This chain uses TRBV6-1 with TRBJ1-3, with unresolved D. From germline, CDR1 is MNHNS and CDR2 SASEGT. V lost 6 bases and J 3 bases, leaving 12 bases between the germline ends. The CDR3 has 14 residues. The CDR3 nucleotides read TGTGCCAGCAGCTCCCGGGGAAATGGAAACACCATATATTTT. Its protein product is CASSSRGNGNTIYF.

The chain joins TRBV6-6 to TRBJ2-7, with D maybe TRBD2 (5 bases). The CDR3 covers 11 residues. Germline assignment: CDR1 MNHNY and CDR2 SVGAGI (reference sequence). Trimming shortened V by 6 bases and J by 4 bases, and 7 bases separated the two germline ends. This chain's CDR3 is CASRRGYEQYF. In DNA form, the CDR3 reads TGTGCCAGCAGGAGAGGGTACGAGCAGTACTTC.

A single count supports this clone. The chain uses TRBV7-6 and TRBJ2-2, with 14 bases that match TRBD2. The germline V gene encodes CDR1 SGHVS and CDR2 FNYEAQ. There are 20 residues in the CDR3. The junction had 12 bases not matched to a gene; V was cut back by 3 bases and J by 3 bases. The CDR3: CASSFNGPGLAGEYTGELFF. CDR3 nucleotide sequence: TGTGCCAGCAGCTTTAATGGTCCGGGACTAGCGGGAGAGTACACCGGGGAGCTGTTTTTT.

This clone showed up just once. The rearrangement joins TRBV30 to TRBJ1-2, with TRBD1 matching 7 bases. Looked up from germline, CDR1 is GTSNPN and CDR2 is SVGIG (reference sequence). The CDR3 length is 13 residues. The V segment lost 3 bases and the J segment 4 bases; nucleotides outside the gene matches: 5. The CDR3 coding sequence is TGTGCCTGGAGATTGCAGGGGGGCTATGGCTACACCTTC. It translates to CAWRLQGGYGYTF.

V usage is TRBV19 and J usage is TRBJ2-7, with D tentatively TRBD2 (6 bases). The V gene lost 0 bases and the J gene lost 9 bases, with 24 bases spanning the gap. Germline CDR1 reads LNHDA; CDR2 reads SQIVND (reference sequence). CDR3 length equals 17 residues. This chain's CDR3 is CASSIDLSGLPPSGQYF. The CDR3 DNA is TGTGCCAGTAGTATAGATCTATCGGGACTCCCACCGTCGGGGCAGTACTTC.

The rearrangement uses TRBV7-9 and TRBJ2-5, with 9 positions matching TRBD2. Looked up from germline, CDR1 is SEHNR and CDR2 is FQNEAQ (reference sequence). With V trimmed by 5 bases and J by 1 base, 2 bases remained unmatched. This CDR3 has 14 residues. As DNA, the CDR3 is TGTGCCAGCAGCCATAGCGGGGGCCAAGAGACCCAGTACTTC. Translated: CASSHSGGQETQYF.

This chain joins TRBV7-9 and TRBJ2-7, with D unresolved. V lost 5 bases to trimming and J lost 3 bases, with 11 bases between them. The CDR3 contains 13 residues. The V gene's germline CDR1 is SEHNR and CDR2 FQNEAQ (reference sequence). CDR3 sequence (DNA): TGTGCCAGCAGCCTAGGAACTTACTACGAGCAGTACTTC. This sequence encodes CASSLGTYYEQYF.

DNA of the CDR3: TGTGCCTGTTTCCCCGGGACAGGCATGAACACTGAAGCTTTCTTT. Protein sequence: CACFPGTGMNTEAFF. The gene calls are TRBV30 and TRBJ1-1; 8 nucleotides agree with TRBD1. Trimming removed 6 bases from V and 0 bases from J; junction bases left unmatched: 9. The CDR3 has 15 amino acids. Per the germline V gene, CDR1 is GTSNPN and CDR2 is SVGIG (reference sequence).

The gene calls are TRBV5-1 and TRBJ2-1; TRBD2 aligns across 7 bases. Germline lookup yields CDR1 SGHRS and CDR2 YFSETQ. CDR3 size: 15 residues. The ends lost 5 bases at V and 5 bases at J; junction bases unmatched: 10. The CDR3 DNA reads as TGCGCCAGCAGAGTCGTAACGGGAGGTCACAATGAGCAGTTCTTC. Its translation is CASRVVTGGHNEQFF.

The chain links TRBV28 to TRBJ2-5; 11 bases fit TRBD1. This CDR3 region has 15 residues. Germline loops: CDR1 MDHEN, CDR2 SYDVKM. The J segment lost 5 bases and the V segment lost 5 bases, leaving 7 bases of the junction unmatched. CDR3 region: CASSISGQGAETQYF. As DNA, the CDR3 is TGTGCCAGCAGTATATCCGGACAGGGGGCCGAGACCCAGTACTTC.

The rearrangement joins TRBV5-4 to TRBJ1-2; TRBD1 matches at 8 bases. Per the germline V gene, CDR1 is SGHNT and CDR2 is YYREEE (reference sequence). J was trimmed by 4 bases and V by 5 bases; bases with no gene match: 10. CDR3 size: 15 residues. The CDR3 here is CASSFDRGSVYGYTF. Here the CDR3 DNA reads TGTGCCAGCAGTTTTGACAGGGGCTCCGTCTATGGCTACACCTTC. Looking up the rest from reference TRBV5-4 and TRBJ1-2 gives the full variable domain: ETGVTQSPTHLIKTRGQQVTLRCSSQSGHNTVSWYQQALGQGPQFIFQYYREEENGRGNFPPRFSGLQFPNYSSELNVNALELDDSALYLCASSFDRGSVYGYTFGSGTRLTVV.

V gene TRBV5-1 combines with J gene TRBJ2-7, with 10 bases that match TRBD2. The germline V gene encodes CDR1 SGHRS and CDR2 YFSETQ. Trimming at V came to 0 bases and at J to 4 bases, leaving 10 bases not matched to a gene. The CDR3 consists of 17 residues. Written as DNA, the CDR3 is TGCGCCAGCAGCTTGGTGGCTAGCGGGAGCAATGTGTACGAGCAGTACTTC. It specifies CASSLVASGSNVYEQYF.

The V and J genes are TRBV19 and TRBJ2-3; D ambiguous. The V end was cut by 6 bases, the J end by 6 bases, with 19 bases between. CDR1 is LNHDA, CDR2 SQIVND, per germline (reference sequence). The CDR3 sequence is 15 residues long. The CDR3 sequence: CASSGSRQLSDTQYF. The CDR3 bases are TGTGCCAGTAGCGGTTCGCGGCAATTGTCGGATACGCAGTATTTT.

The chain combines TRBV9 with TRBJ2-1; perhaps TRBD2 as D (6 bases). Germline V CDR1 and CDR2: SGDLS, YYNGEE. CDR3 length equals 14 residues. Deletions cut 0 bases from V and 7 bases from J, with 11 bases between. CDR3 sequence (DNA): TGTGCCAGCAGCGTAGGTTCTAGCGTAAATGAGCAGTTCTTC. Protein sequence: CASSVGSSVNEQFF.

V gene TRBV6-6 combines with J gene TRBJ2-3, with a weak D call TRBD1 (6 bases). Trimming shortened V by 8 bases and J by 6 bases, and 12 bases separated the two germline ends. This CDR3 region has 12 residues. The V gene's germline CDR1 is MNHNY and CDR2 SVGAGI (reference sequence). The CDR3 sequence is CASAPGVDTQYF. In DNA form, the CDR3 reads TGTGCCAGCGCCCCAGGGGTGGATACGCAGTATTTT.

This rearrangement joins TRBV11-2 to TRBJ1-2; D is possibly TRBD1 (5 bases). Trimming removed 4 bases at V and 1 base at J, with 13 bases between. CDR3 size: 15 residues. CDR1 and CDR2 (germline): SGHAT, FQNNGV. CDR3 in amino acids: CASSYWRGGNYGYTF. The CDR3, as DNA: TGTGCCAGCAGCTATTGGAGGGGCGGTAACTATGGCTACACCTTC. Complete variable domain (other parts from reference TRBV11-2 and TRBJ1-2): EAGVAQSPRYKIIEKRQSVAFWCNPISGHATLYWYQQILGQGPKLLIQFQNNGVVDDSQLPKDRFSAERLKGVDSTLKIQPAKLEDSAVYLCASSYWRGGNYGYTFGSGTRLTVV.

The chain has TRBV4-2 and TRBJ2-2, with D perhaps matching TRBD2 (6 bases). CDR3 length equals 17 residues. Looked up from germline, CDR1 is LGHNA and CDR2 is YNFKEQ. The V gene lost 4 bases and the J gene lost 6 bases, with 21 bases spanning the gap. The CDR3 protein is CASSPYRPTTGAGELFF. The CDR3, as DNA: TGTGCCAGCAGCCCTTACCGACCAACGACGGGAGCCGGGGAGCTGTTTTTT.

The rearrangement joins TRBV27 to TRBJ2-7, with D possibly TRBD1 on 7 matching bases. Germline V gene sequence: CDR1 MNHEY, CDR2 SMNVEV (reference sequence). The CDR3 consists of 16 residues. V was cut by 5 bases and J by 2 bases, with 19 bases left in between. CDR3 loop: CASSNKVTGRPYEQYF. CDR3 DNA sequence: TGTGCCAGCAGTAACAAAGTGACAGGGAGGCCCTACGAGCAGTACTTC.

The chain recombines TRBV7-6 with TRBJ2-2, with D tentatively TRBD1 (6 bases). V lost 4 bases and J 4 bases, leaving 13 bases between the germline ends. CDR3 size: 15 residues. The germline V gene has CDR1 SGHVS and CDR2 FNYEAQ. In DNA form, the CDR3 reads TGTGCCAGCAGCTCGCCACAGGGAACCACCGGGGAGCTGTTTTTT. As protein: CASSSPQGTTGELFF.

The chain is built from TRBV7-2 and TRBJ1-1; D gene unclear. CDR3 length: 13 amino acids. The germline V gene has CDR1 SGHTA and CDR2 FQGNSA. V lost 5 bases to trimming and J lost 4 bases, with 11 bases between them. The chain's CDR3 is CASSLLRSTEAFF. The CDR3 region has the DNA TGTGCCAGCAGCCTTTTACGGAGCACTGAAGCTTTCTTT.

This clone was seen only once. This CDR3 reads CASPGQILAKNIQYF. DNA for the CDR3: TGTGCCTCCCCCGGACAGATCTTAGCCAAAAACATTCAGTACTTC. The genes are TRBV30 and TRBJ2-4, with D possibly matching TRBD1 (6 bases). The CDR3 extends over 15 amino acids. The germline V gene has CDR1 GTSNPN and CDR2 SVGIG (reference sequence). Trimming left V 7 bases short and J 0 bases short, with 16 bases between. Combining the CDR3 with reference TRBV30 and TRBJ2-4 gives the whole variable domain SQTIHQWPATLVQPVGSPLSLECTVEGTSNPNLYWYRQAAGRGLQLLFYSVGIGQISSEVPQNLSASRPQDRQFILSSKKLLLSDSGFYLCASPGQILAKNIQYFGAGTRLSVL.

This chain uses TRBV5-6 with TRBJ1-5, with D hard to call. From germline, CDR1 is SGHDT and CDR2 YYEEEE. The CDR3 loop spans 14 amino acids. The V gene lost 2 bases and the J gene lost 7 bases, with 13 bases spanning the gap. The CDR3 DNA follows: TGTGCCAGCAGCTTCTCGGCAGGAAAACAGCCCCAGCATTTT. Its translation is CASSFSAGKQPQHF.

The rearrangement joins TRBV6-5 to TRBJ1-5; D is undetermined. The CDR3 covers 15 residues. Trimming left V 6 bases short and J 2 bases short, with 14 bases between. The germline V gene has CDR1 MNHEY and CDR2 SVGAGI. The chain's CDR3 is CASSNGPAGNQPQHF. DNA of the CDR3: TGTGCCAGCAGCAACGGCCCAGCGGGCAATCAGCCCCAGCATTTT.

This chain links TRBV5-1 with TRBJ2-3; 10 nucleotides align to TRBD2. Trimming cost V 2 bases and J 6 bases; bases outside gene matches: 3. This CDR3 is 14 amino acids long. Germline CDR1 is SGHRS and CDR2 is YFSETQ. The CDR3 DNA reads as TGCGCCAGCAGCTTCACTAGCGGGGTGGATACGCAGTATTTT. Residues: CASSFTSGVDTQYF.

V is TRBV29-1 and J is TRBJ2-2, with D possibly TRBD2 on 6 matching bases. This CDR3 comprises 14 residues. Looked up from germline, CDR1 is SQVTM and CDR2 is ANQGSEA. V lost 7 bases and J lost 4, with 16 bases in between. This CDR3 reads CSGAGGSGTGELFF. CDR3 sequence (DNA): TGCAGCGGAGCCGGGGGTTCGGGCACCGGGGAGCTGTTTTTT.

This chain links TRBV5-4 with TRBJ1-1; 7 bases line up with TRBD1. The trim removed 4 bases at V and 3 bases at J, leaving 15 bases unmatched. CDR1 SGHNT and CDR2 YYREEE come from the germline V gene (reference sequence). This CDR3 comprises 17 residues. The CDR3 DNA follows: TGTGCCAGCAGCCCGTTTCCCCAGGGGGGCGCGGACACTGAAGCTTTCTTT. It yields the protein CASSPFPQGGADTEAFF.

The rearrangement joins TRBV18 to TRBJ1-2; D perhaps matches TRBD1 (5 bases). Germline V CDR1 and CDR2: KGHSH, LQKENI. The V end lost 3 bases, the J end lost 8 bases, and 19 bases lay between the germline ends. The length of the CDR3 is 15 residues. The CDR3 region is CASSPSGREGKGYTF. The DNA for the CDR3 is TGTGCCAGCTCACCCAGTGGCAGGGAAGGGAAAGGCTACACCTTC. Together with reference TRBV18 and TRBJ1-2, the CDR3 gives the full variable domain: NAGVMQNPRHLVRRRGQEARLRCSPMKGHSHVYWYRQLPEEGLKFMVYLQKENIIDESGMPKERFSAEFPKEGPSILRIQQVVRGDSAAYFCASSPSGREGKGYTFGSGTRLTVV.

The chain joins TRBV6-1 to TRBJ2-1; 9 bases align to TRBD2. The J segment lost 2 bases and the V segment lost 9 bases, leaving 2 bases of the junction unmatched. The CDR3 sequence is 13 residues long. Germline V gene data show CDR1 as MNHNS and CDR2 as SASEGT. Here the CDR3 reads CASASGAYNEQFF. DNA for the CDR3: TGTGCCAGTGCTAGCGGGGCCTACAATGAGCAGTTCTTC.

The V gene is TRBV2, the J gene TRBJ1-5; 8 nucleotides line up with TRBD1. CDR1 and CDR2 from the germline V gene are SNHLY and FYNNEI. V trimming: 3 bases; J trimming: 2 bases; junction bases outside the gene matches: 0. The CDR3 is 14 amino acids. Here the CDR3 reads CASSEDRGNQPQHF. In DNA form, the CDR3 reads TGTGCCAGCAGTGAGGACAGGGGCAATCAGCCCCAGCATTTT.

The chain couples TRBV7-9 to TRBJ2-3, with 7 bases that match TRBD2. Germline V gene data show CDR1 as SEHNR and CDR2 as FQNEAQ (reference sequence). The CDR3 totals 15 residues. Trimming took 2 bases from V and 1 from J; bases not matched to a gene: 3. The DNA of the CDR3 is TGTGCCAGCAGCTTACTTGCGGGAGGCACAGATACGCAGTATTTT. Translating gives CASSLLAGGTDTQYF. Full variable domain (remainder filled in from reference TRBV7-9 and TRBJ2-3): DTGVSQNPRHKITKRGQNVTFRCDPISEHNRLYWYRQTLGQGPEFLTYFQNEAQLEKSRLLSDRFSAERPKGSFSTLEIQRTEQGDSAMYLCASSLLAGGTDTQYFGPGTRLTVL.